This TCR beta chain was profiled in a study of T cell changes during pregnancy in multiple sclerosis. The data were produced by immunoSEQ multiplex PCR, yet TCRdb's version contains in-frame clones alone and is incomplete. In the table there are about 44,000 clones, about 93% of which are singletons. This specimen was CD4+ T cells from peripheral blood mononuclear cells, taken in the first trimester of pregnancy. This clonotype was obtained from a female donor with multiple sclerosis, enrolled in a pregnancy study.

CDR3 sequence reads: CASSNQLTGRGYEQYF. The CDR3 DNA reads as TGTGCCAGCAGCAACCAGTTAACAGGGAGAGGCTACGAGCAGTACTTC. The chain has TRBV7-9 and TRBJ2-7; a possible D gene is TRBD1 (6 bases). V was pared by 5 bases and J by 3 bases, with 20 bases between. Germline CDR1 is SEHNR and CDR2 is FQNEAQ (reference sequence). The CDR3 has 16 amino acids.